The 14 T cell receptor beta chains listed next were all sequenced from one sample in a study of T cell repertoires in cytomegalovirus infection. TCRdb re-called the reads through MiXCR, storing one row per CDR3 protein. The top ten hold around 18% of the sample, which has hundreds of thousands of distinct CDR3 sequences, roughly 29% seen once. For these receptors, no antigen is known. Sequenced material: cultured PBMCs, taken from culture after CMV antigen stimulation. These receptors were collected from a human donor in good health (CMV status not recorded). Some clones in this sample may be carry-over from other donors' samples.

This clonotype turned up a few times. The J gene is TRBJ1-6, the V gene TRBV6-2 or TRBV6-3; maybe TRBD1 (5 bases). The germline gives CDR1 MNHEY, CDR2 SVGEGT. This CDR3 is built from 13 residues. V lost 6 bases and J 6 bases, leaving 9 bases between the germline ends. The CDR3 nucleotides read TGTGCCAGCAGGACAGAGATTAATTCACCCCTCCACTTT. Its protein product is CASRTEINSPLHF.

This chain links TRBV15 with TRBJ2-5, with D uncertain. The CDR3 has 15 residues. Germline loops: CDR1 LNHNV, CDR2 YYDKDF (reference sequence). V lost 0 bases to trimming and J lost 4 bases, with 12 bases between them. The CDR3 loop is CATSRESGPRETQYF. The CDR3 DNA sequence: TGTGCCACCAGCAGAGAAAGTGGACCGCGAGAGACCCAGTACTTC. The variable domain in full, completed from reference TRBV15 and TRBJ2-5, reads DAMVIQNPRYQVTQFGKPVTLSCSQTLNHNVMYWYQQKSSQAPKLLFHYYDKDFNNEADTPDNFQSRRPNTSFCFLDIRSPGLGDTAMYLCATSRESGPRETQYFGPGTRLLVL.

Comment on this clonotype: At one end, the junction sequence differs from germline, possibly due to a read error. The rearrangement links TRBV20-1 to TRBJ2-7; 10 nucleotides agree with TRBD1. The germline V gene has CDR1 DFQATT and CDR2 SNEGSKA (reference sequence). The CDR3 extends over 14 amino acids. The CDR3 is CSASQGGGGTGDHF. For the CDR3, the DNA is TGCAGTGCTAGCCAAGGGGGAGGTGGGACAGGGGATCACTTC.

The chain employs TRBV27 and TRBJ2-7, with 7 bases identical to TRBD1. V shed 5 bases and J 2 bases; nucleotides not matched to a gene: 12. From germline, CDR1 is MNHEY and CDR2 SMNVEV (reference sequence). The CDR3 loop spans 16 amino acids. The CDR3 sequence: CASSTYFGQGAYEQYF. The DNA for the CDR3 is TGTGCCAGCAGTACTTACTTCGGGCAGGGGGCCTACGAGCAGTACTTC.

This clonotype has a handful of counts. J is TRBJ2-5 and V is TRBV6-2 or TRBV6-3, with 8 bases matching TRBD2. Germline V gene sequence: CDR1 MNHEY, CDR2 SVGEGT. The CDR3 has 15 amino acids. Losses at the gene ends were 6 bases for V and 2 bases for J; bases not matched to a gene: 8. The CDR3 here is CASSIPLAAQETQYF. CDR3 nucleotides: TGTGCCAGCAGCATTCCACTAGCGGCTCAAGAGACCCAGTACTTC.

CDR3 in amino acids: CASTSRTGESDTQYF. The CDR3 bases are TGTGCCAGCACCTCCCGGACAGGGGAATCAGATACGCAGTATTTT. The V gene is TRBV19, the J gene TRBJ2-3, with 9 positions matching TRBD1. Germline-derived CDR1 and CDR2 are LNHDA and SQIVND (reference sequence). J lost 4 bases, V lost 9 bases, and 11 bases had no gene match. The CDR3 length is 15 residues.

The chain employs TRBV7-3 and TRBJ1-3; possibly TRBD1 for D (5 bases). V was trimmed by 5 bases and J by 0 bases, leaving 8 bases between them. This CDR3 comprises 14 residues. Germline V gene data show CDR1 as SGHTA and CDR2 as FQGTGA. CDR3 in amino acids: CASSGGSSGNTIYF. The CDR3 DNA is TGTGCCAGCAGCGGGGGAAGCTCTGGAAACACCATATATTTT.

This clonotype has more than one count but fewer than ten. The V gene is TRBV30, the J gene TRBJ1-4; the match to TRBD1 covers 7 bases. Looked up from germline, CDR1 is GTSNPN and CDR2 is SVGIG (reference sequence). The CDR3 has 15 amino acids. The ends lost 3 bases at V and 6 bases at J; junction bases unmatched: 10. CDR3 nucleotides: TGTGCCTGGAGGCCTACGGGACAGTACTATGAAAAACTGTTTTTT. Translation: CAWRPTGQYYEKLFF.

This clonotype was counted at least ten times. This chain links TRBV11-1 with TRBJ1-1; tentative D call: TRBD1 (6 bases). Germline V gives CDR1 SGHAT, CDR2 FQDESV (reference sequence). The V and J ends lost 6 bases and 5 bases respectively, with 16 bases between them. The CDR3 is 14 amino acids. The CDR3 nucleotides read TGTGCCAGCAGGACTACAGGGTTTGCGACTGAAGCTTTCTTT. Amino acids: CASRTTGFATEAFF.

The chain recombines TRBV27 with TRBJ2-6; the match to TRBD1 covers 7 bases. V shed 4 bases and J 0 bases; nucleotides not matched to a gene: 12. CDR1 MNHEY and CDR2 SMNVEV come from the germline V gene (reference sequence). The CDR3 spans 19 residues. CDR3 nucleotides: TGTGCCAGCAGTTCACCCCGGGACAGCTTTTACTCTGGGGCCAACGTCCTGACTTTC. This sequence encodes CASSSPRDSFYSGANVLTF. Variable domain in full (rest from reference TRBV27 and TRBJ2-6): EAQVTQNPRYLITVTGKKLTVTCSQNMNHEYMSWYRQDPGLGLRQIYYSMNVEVTDKGDVPEGYKVSRKEKRNFPLILESPSPNQTSLYFCASSSPRDSFYSGANVLTFGAGSRLTVL.

This chain connects TRBV9 to TRBJ1-3; D might be TRBD1 (5 bases). V was shortened by 4 bases and J by 2 bases, with 13 bases between the two germline ends. CDR1 is SGDLS and CDR2 is YYNGEE in the germline V gene. The CDR3 covers 15 residues. The CDR3 region has the DNA TGTGCCAGCAGCCCCTCGGGGGTCCCTGGAAACACCATATATTTT. Translating it yields CASSPSGVPGNTIYF.

The rearrangement uses TRBV12-3 or TRBV12-4 and TRBJ2-3; TRBD1 or TRBD2 may be the D gene (6 bases each). Trimming left V 7 bases short and J 6 bases short, with 20 bases between. The CDR3 is 15 residues long. The CDR3: CASTEGEAEGDTQYF. The CDR3 DNA reads TGTGCCAGCACTGAGGGGGAGGCCGAGGGGGATACGCAGTATTTT.

This chain links TRBV19 with TRBJ2-7; no firm D call. The germline V gene has CDR1 LNHDA and CDR2 SQIVND (reference sequence). Trimming cost V 1 base and J 2 bases, with 15 bases left between them. This CDR3 is 16 amino acids long. CDR3 nucleotide sequence: TGTGCCAGTAGTATAGGTCCCCTGGTGAGCGCCTACGAGCAGTACTTC. This codes for CASSIGPLVSAYEQYF.

CDR3 DNA sequence: TGTGCCAGCAGTGAGTCCGGGACAGCTAATTCACCCCTCCACTTT. Its translation: CASSESGTANSPLHF. The rearrangement uses TRBV25-1 and TRBJ1-6, with TRBD1 identical over 7 bases. Germline V gene sequence: CDR1 MGHDK, CDR2 SYGVNS. The CDR3 is made up of 15 amino acids. Trimming at V came to 3 bases and at J to 6 bases, leaving 5 bases not matched to a gene.